The 30 T cell receptor beta chains presented below share a single source sample, sequenced in a study of OX40 agonist ivuxolimab in advanced cancers. TCRdb keeps only in-frame clones here, not all; method: immunoSEQ multiplex PCR. The repertoire has tens of thousands of clones, 85% to 90% of them found once; the top ten carry 0.4% to 0.55%. Material: CD4+ or CD8+ T cells sorted from blood, obtained in a trial of the OX40 agonist ivuxolimab. These receptors all come from an adult with an advanced solid tumor such as melanoma, head and neck, liver or kidney cancer.

This rearrangement joins TRBV5-1 to TRBJ2-2; D remains unclear. Germline V gene sequence: CDR1 SGHRS, CDR2 YFSETQ. V was pared by 3 bases and J by 2 bases, with 14 bases between. This CDR3 comprises 16 residues. The CDR3 region is CASSSRSAGNTGELFF. In DNA, the CDR3 is TGCGCCAGCAGCTCCCGTAGTGCAGGCAACACCGGGGAGCTGTTTTTT.

The chain is built from TRBV7-3 and TRBJ2-2, with D possibly called TRBD1 or TRBD2 (5 bases each). Germline CDR1 reads SGHTA; CDR2 reads FQGTGA. Trimming removed 2 bases from V and 1 base from J, with 14 bases in between. The length of the CDR3 is 17 residues. In DNA form, the CDR3 reads TGTGCCAGCAGCTTAGGGACGCGACAGCTGAACACCGGGGAGCTGTTTTTT. Amino acids: CASSLGTRQLNTGELFF.

This rearrangement joins TRBV5-1 to TRBJ2-1, with TRBD2 matching over 9 bases. The junction had 9 bases not matched to a gene; V was cut back by 2 bases and J by 3 bases. Germline V lookup: CDR1 SGHRS, CDR2 YFSETQ. CDR3 size: 17 residues. The CDR3 loop is CASSFIGGRALYNEQFF. The CDR3 DNA reads TGCGCCAGCAGCTTCATAGGCGGGAGGGCCCTCTACAATGAGCAGTTCTTC.

This rearrangement joins TRBV11-1 to TRBJ2-6; D remains unclear. Germline values: CDR1 SGHAT, CDR2 FQDESV (reference sequence). CDR3 length: 16 amino acids. The germline V and J ends were trimmed by 5 bases and 0 bases, with 11 bases remaining between them. The CDR3 protein is CASSHRHTSGANVLTF. CDR3 in DNA: TGTGCCAGCAGCCATCGACATACCTCTGGGGCCAACGTCCTGACTTTC.

The V gene is TRBV7-9, the J gene TRBJ2-3, with 14 bases fitting TRBD2. Looked up from germline, CDR1 is SEHNR and CDR2 is FQNEAQ (reference sequence). The CDR3 sequence is 18 residues long. The V gene end was trimmed by 5 bases and the J gene end by 3 bases; junction bases not matched to a gene: 10. The CDR3 DNA follows: TGTGCCAGCAGCCCAGGGACTAGCGGGAGAGGGAAAACAGATACGCAGTATTTT. It specifies CASSPGTSGRGKTDTQYF.

The genes are TRBV28 and TRBJ1-5; the match to TRBD1 covers 10 bases. Germline lookup yields CDR1 MDHEN and CDR2 SYDVKM. With 7 bases clipped from V and 6 bases from J, the junction kept 9 bases outside the gene matches. The CDR3 sequence is 15 residues long. The CDR3 nucleotides are TGTGCCAGCAACCCCAGGACAGGGGGGTTTCAGCCCCAGCATTTT. Translating gives CASNPRTGGFQPQHF.

J is TRBJ1-3 and V is TRBV18, with TRBD1 matching over 7 bases. The trim removed 2 bases at V and 2 bases at J, leaving 6 bases unmatched. The CDR3 is 16 amino acids. In germline, CDR1 is KGHSH, CDR2 LQKENI. The CDR3 DNA sequence: TGTGCCAGCTCACCATTGAGACAGGGTGCTGGAAACACCATATATTTT. Protein: CASSPLRQGAGNTIYF. Based on the CDR3 plus reference TRBV18 and TRBJ1-3, the full variable domain is NAGVMQNPRHLVRRRGQEARLRCSPMKGHSHVYWYRQLPEEGLKFMVYLQKENIIDESGMPKERFSAEFPKEGPSILRIQQVVRGDSAAYFCASSPLRQGAGNTIYFGEGSWLTVV.

The rearrangement links TRBV28 to TRBJ2-7; maybe TRBD1 (5 bases). In germline, CDR1 is MDHEN, CDR2 SYDVKM. The CDR3 has 12 amino acids. V was shortened by 6 bases and J by 2 bases, with 8 bases between the two germline ends. The CDR3 DNA sequence: TGTGCCAGCAGAGGCAGGGCCTACGAGCAGTACTTC. Translated, it gives CASRGRAYEQYF. The variable domain in full, with the rest retrieved from reference TRBV28 and TRBJ2-7, is DVKVTQSSRYLVKRTGEKVFLECVQDMDHENMFWYRQDPGLGLRLIYFSYDVKMKEKGDIPEGYSVSREKKERFSLILESASTNQTSMYLCASRGRAYEQYFGPGTRLTVT.

The V call is TRBV2, the J call TRBJ2-4; TRBD1 aligns across 8 bases. The CDR3 has 13 residues. Germline V gene data show CDR1 as SNHLY and CDR2 as FYNNEI. V lost 6 bases to trimming and J lost 8 bases; unmatched junction nucleotides: 6. The CDR3 DNA reads as TGTGCCAGCAGGGGAACAGGGGGAGACATTCAGTACTTC. Translation: CASRGTGGDIQYF. The full variable domain, in which reference TRBV2 and TRBJ2-4 provide the parts outside the CDR3, is EPEVTQTPSHQVTQMGQEVILRCVPISNHLYFYWYRQILGQKVEFLVSFYNNEISEKSEIFDDQFSVERPDGSNFTLKIRSTKLEDSAMYFCASRGTGGDIQYFGAGTRLSVL.

The chain has TRBV2 and TRBJ2-1; tentatively, D is TRBD1 (6 bases). Germline loops: CDR1 SNHLY, CDR2 FYNNEI. The ends were cut back, 6 bases at V and 0 bases at J, with 12 bases in the middle. The CDR3 is made up of 15 amino acids. The CDR3 region is CASRGTGSSYNEQFF. DNA for the CDR3: TGTGCCAGCAGGGGCACAGGGAGCTCCTACAATGAGCAGTTCTTC.

The V and J genes are TRBV28 and TRBJ2-1, with 9 bases aligning to TRBD1. V dropped 6 bases and J dropped 4; count of bases not matched to a gene: 4. CDR1 is MDHEN and CDR2 is SYDVKM in the germline V gene. This CDR3 comprises 14 residues. The CDR3 spells CASSTGGAYNEQFF. CDR3 DNA sequence: TGTGCCAGCAGCACAGGGGGCGCGTACAATGAGCAGTTCTTC.

This clone showed up just once. The V and J genes are TRBV28 and TRBJ1-5, with TRBD1 as a possible D gene (5 bases). Trimming cost V 3 bases and J 7 bases, with 10 bases left between them. CDR1 MDHEN and CDR2 SYDVKM come from the germline V gene. The CDR3 spans 13 residues. The CDR3 coding sequence is TGTGCCAGCAGTTTCCAGGGCAGACAGCCCCAGCATTTT. This translates into CASSFQGRQPQHF.

The V call is TRBV7-6, the J call TRBJ2-2; unclear D gene. With 0 bases removed from V and 4 bases from J, the gap between germline ends came to 3 bases. Germline V gene data show CDR1 as SGHVS and CDR2 as FNYEAQ. This CDR3 contains 13 residues. The CDR3 nucleotides read TGTGCCAGCAGCTTAGCGATCACCGGGGAGCTGTTTTTT. Translation gives CASSLAITGELFF.

V is TRBV6-5 and J is TRBJ1-2; TRBD1 might be the D (5 bases). Germline CDR1 and CDR2: MNHEY and SVGAGI. CDR3 length: 14 residues. V was shortened by 2 bases and J by 5 bases, with 12 bases between the two germline ends. The CDR3 DNA reads as TGTGCCAGCAGTTACGAGGGAGGGGCTTATGGCTACACCTTC. This gives the protein CASSYEGGAYGYTF.

The rearrangement joins TRBV30 to TRBJ1-2; D is ambiguous. CDR3 length: 14 residues. Germline-derived CDR1 and CDR2 are GTSNPN and SVGIG (reference sequence). The V end lost 4 bases, the J end lost 4 bases, and 16 bases lay between the germline ends. The CDR3 DNA reads TGTGCCTGGATGGGGAGGGATCCGGCCTATGGCTACACCTTC. This translates into CAWMGRDPAYGYTF.

A few counts support this clone. The chain has TRBV9 and TRBJ2-2; 7 bases map to TRBD2. From germline, CDR1 is SGDLS and CDR2 YYNGEE. The CDR3 sequence is 15 residues long. The V and J ends lost 1 base and 4 bases, in that order; junction bases with no gene match: 4. For the CDR3, the DNA is TGTGCCAGCAGCGTATCGCCTAGCGGCACCGGGGAGCTGTTTTTT. It codes for CASSVSPSGTGELFF.

The CDR3 region has the DNA TGTGCCAGTAGTTCCAGGGGGCTGGGGGCCAACGTCCTGACTTTC. Translation gives CASSSRGLGANVLTF. V usage is TRBV19 and J usage is TRBJ2-6; the match to TRBD1 covers 8 bases. CDR1 is LNHDA, CDR2 SQIVND, per germline (reference sequence). The CDR3 is made up of 15 amino acids. J was trimmed by 4 bases and V by 5 bases; bases with no gene match: 4.

The chain joins TRBV19 to TRBJ1-5, with D tentatively TRBD1 (5 bases). There are 14 residues in the CDR3. The germline V gene encodes CDR1 LNHDA and CDR2 SQIVND (reference sequence). Trimming cost V 6 bases and J 3 bases, with 12 bases left between them. The CDR3 protein is CASSSGTANQPQHF. For the CDR3, the DNA is TGTGCCAGTAGCTCCGGGACGGCCAATCAGCCCCAGCATTTT.

This chain uses TRBV11-2 with TRBJ1-1; tentative D call: TRBD1 (6 bases). V lost 1 base to trimming and J lost 5 bases, with 17 bases between them. In germline, CDR1 is SGHAT, CDR2 FQNNGV. The CDR3 contains 16 residues. CDR3 nucleotides: TGTGCCAGCAGCTTAGCGGGACCGGGACACCCGACTGAAGCTTTCTTT. Its translation is CASSLAGPGHPTEAFF.

This clone was seen just once. This chain uses TRBV11-2 with TRBJ1-2; D is ambiguous. From germline, CDR1 is SGHAT and CDR2 FQNNGV. V dropped 0 bases and J dropped 7 bases, with 12 bases sitting between them. CDR3 length equals 14 residues. In DNA form, the CDR3 reads TGTGCCAGCAGCTTAGATGCGCGATCTTCTGGCTACACCTTC. Amino acid sequence: CASSLDARSSGYTF. The whole variable domain, remainder taken from reference TRBV11-2 and TRBJ1-2, is EAGVAQSPRYKIIEKRQSVAFWCNPISGHATLYWYQQILGQGPKLLIQFQNNGVVDDSQLPKDRFSAERLKGVDSTLKIQPAKLEDSAVYLCASSLDARSSGYTFGSGTRLTVV.

The chain carries TRBV7-9 and TRBJ2-5, with 13 bases that match TRBD2. Germline trimming cut 5 bases from V and 4 bases from J; bases unmatched to any gene: 7. This CDR3 spans 16 amino acids. From germline, CDR1 is SEHNR and CDR2 FQNEAQ (reference sequence). The CDR3 loop is CASSPRTSGSGETQYF. The CDR3 nucleotides read TGTGCCAGCAGCCCCAGGACTAGCGGGAGTGGAGAGACCCAGTACTTC. The variable domain in full, with the rest retrieved from reference TRBV7-9 and TRBJ2-5, is DTGVSQNPRHKITKRGQNVTFRCDPISEHNRLYWYRQTLGQGPEFLTYFQNEAQLEKSRLLSDRFSAERPKGSFSTLEIQRTEQGDSAMYLCASSPRTSGSGETQYFGPGTRLLVL.

The chain uses TRBV28 and TRBJ1-5; unclear D gene. Germline assignment: CDR1 MDHEN and CDR2 SYDVKM. CDR3 length equals 15 residues. V lost 2 bases and J lost 3, with 11 bases in between. The CDR3 bases are TGTGCCAGCAGTTTAAATGTGGGGTTCAATCAGCCCCAGCATTTT. Residues: CASSLNVGFNQPQHF.

V usage is TRBV7-2 and J usage is TRBJ2-1; D may match TRBD1 or TRBD2 (5 bases each). Trimming cost V 5 bases and J 4 bases, with 15 bases left between them. Germline V gives CDR1 SGHTA, CDR2 FQGNSA. This CDR3 has 15 amino acids. The CDR3 loop is CASSPQRTSYNEQFF. The CDR3 bases are TGTGCCAGCAGCCCGCAGCGGACATCATACAATGAGCAGTTCTTC.

The rearrangement joins TRBV7-6 to TRBJ2-6, with 11 bases lining up with TRBD1. This CDR3 contains 18 residues. Germline lookup yields CDR1 SGHVS and CDR2 FNYEAQ. Losses at the gene ends were 4 bases for V and 3 bases for J; bases not matched to a gene: 8. As DNA, the CDR3 is TGTGCCAGCAGCTCCCGGACAGGGGGCGCGGGTGGGGCCAACGTCCTGACTTTC. Amino acid sequence: CASSSRTGGAGGANVLTF.

The V gene is TRBV1, the J gene TRBJ2-3; the table's D call, TRBD2, has no DNA check behind it. TRBV1 constitutes a pseudogene. The CDR3 runs to 17 residues. The CDR3 DNA sequence: TGCACCAGCAGCCAAGATGTTGCGCGGGTTAGCACAGATACGCAGTATTTT. The encoded protein is CTSSQDVARVSTDTQYF.

The chain carries TRBV21-1 and TRBJ2-5; TRBD2 is the table's D call and was not checked against the DNA. TRBV21-1 is a pseudogene locus. This CDR3 spans 18 amino acids. CDR3 DNA: TGTGCCAGCAGCAAGGTTACCCGCCGCGGGAGAGGTTCGGAGACCCAGTACTTC. Translation: CASSKVTRRGRGSETQYF.

The chain combines TRBV29-1 with TRBJ2-7; 12 bases agree with TRBD2. This CDR3 is 14 amino acids long. Per the germline V gene, CDR1 is SQVTM and CDR2 is ANQGSEA. With 4 bases clipped from V and 7 bases from J, the junction kept 8 bases outside the gene matches. The CDR3 region has the DNA TGCAGCGTTGTGCTAGCGGGAGGGCCTCGGGAGCAGTACTTC. Its protein is CSVVLAGGPREQYF.

The chain couples TRBV28 to TRBJ1-3; D is undetermined. V was trimmed by 6 bases and J by 0 bases, leaving 12 bases between them. Germline V lookup: CDR1 MDHEN, CDR2 SYDVKM. The CDR3 consists of 15 residues. The CDR3 region has the DNA TGTGCCAGCAGCCCAAACATAGGCTCTGGAAACACCATATATTTT. Translation: CASSPNIGSGNTIYF.

The chain joins TRBV18 to TRBJ1-2; 9 nucleotides agree with TRBD1. Germline V CDR1 and CDR2: KGHSH, LQKENI. V dropped 3 bases and J dropped 8; count of bases not matched to a gene: 10. The CDR3 spans 15 residues. The CDR3 DNA follows: TGTGCCAGCTCACCGGTGACAGGGGGATTTTGGGGCTACACCTTC. Its translation: CASSPVTGGFWGYTF.

The chain's CDR3 is CASSLDGGREQFF. The CDR3 nucleotides read TGTGCCAGCAGCTTAGATGGGGGGCGTGAGCAGTTCTTC. J is TRBJ2-1 and V is TRBV7-2; D could derive from TRBD1 or TRBD2 (6 bases each). V was clipped by 1 base and J by 9 bases, with 10 bases between them. This CDR3 has 13 residues. Germline CDR1 and CDR2: SGHTA and FQGNSA.